One sample yielded the 32 T cell receptor beta chains listed below, sequenced in a study of cytomegalovirus exposure and HLA in healthy donors. With 60 Vbeta and 13 Jbeta primers, the PCR was carried out. Sequencing used immunoSEQ multiplex PCR; TCRdb keeps in-frame clones, though not all of them. The data contain some 110,000 clones, under 85% of them singletons. Sequenced material: PBMCs. These receptors were taken from a woman aged 35 to 49 in good health and CMV-seropositive.

The J gene is TRBJ1-5, the V gene TRBV4-1, with a tentative D call TRBD1 (6 bases). The length of the CDR3 is 13 residues. Trimming took off 1 base at V and 11 bases at J, with 12 bases between the two ends. Germline V gene lookup returns CDR1 MGHRA and CDR2 YSYEKL. This chain's CDR3 is CASSQGYRETQHF. The CDR3 DNA is TGCGCCAGCAGCCAAGGGTACAGGGAGACCCAGCATTTT.

CDR3 loop: CASSLYGTYEQYF. The CDR3 DNA reads TGTGCCAGCAGCTTGTACGGGACCTACGAGCAGTACTTC. The chain carries TRBV5-4 and TRBJ2-7; maybe TRBD2 (5 bases). The CDR3 totals 13 residues. The V end lost 1 base, the J end lost 2 bases, and 7 bases lay between the germline ends. Germline CDR1 and CDR2: SGHNT and YYREEE (reference sequence).

This chain connects TRBV11-2 to TRBJ1-3; D not resolved. The CDR3 is 14 residues long. Trimming shortened V by 6 bases and J by 2 bases, and 11 bases separated the two germline ends. Germline V gene sequence: CDR1 SGHAT, CDR2 FQNNGV. CDR3 nucleotides: TGTGCCAGCAGATTATCTTCTACTGGAAACACCATATATTTT. Translation gives CASRLSSTGNTIYF.

CDR3 region: CASSRQGSPYEQYF. The CDR3, as DNA: TGTGCCAGCTCGCGCCAGGGGTCCCCCTACGAGCAGTACTTC. The chain combines TRBV18 with TRBJ2-7; D possibly corresponds to TRBD1 (6 bases). V was clipped by 6 bases and J by 2 bases, with 14 bases between them. Germline CDR1 KGHSH, CDR2 LQKENI. This CDR3 comprises 14 residues.

This clone was observed a single time. The chain carries TRBV6-5 and TRBJ2-7, with TRBD2 matching over 11 bases. The CDR3 consists of 14 residues. V lost 6 bases to trimming and J lost 2 bases; unmatched junction nucleotides: 3. Looked up from germline, CDR1 is MNHEY and CDR2 is SVGAGI. CDR3 nucleotides: TGTGCCAGCAGGGGGACTAGCGGACCCTACGAGCAGTACTTC. It is translated as CASRGTSGPYEQYF.

The chain joins TRBV28 to TRBJ1-2; 7 nucleotides match TRBD1. Unmatched junction bases numbered 11, after V lost 6 bases and J lost 4 bases. The CDR3 length is 15 residues. Looked up from germline, CDR1 is MDHEN and CDR2 is SYDVKM. This CDR3 is CASSPRGQDRYGYTF. The DNA for the CDR3 is TGTGCCAGCAGCCCGAGAGGACAGGATCGCTATGGCTACACCTTC.

This rearrangement joins TRBV29-1 to TRBJ1-1; D call uncertain. The CDR3 runs 12 residues. CDR1 is SQVTM and CDR2 is ANQGSEA in the germline V gene. Trimming shortened V by 7 bases and J by 1 base, and 10 bases separated the two germline ends. In DNA form, the CDR3 reads TGCAGCGCCCCTGGGCAGAACACTGAAGCTTTCTTT. It is translated as CSAPGQNTEAFF.

Worth noting for this clone: In the same sample, other DNA sequences code for this CDR3. The chain carries TRBV5-1 and TRBJ1-2; D is perhaps TRBD1 (5 bases). Trimming removed 3 bases at V and 3 bases at J, with 6 bases between. This CDR3 contains 12 residues. Per germline, CDR1 SGHRS and CDR2 YFSETQ. This chain's CDR3 is CASSWGDYGYTF. CDR3 sequence (DNA): TGCGCCAGCAGCTGGGGGGACTATGGCTACACCTTC.

J is TRBJ1-1 and V is TRBV29-1; no definite D call. This CDR3 has 14 amino acids. Trimming took off 4 bases at V and 0 bases at J, with 12 bases between the two ends. In germline, CDR1 is SQVTM, CDR2 ANQGSEA. CDR3 DNA: TGCAGCGTTGCACCGAGACTGATGAACACTGAAGCTTTCTTT. This codes for CSVAPRLMNTEAFF.

The chain carries TRBV5-1 and TRBJ2-1, with TRBD2 matching over 9 bases. Unmatched junction bases numbered 3, after V lost 0 bases and J lost 2 bases. CDR3 length: 16 residues. CDR1 is SGHRS and CDR2 is YFSETQ in the germline V gene. This chain's CDR3 is CASSLDPSGTYNEQFF. CDR3 coding DNA: TGCGCCAGCAGCTTGGATCCTAGCGGGACCTACAATGAGCAGTTCTTC.

The genes are TRBV5-1 and TRBJ2-1, with 10 bases identical to TRBD2. The CDR3 runs 17 residues. Unmatched junction bases numbered 11, after V lost 0 bases and J lost 8 bases. The V gene's germline CDR1 is SGHRS and CDR2 YFSETQ. CDR3 protein: CASSLGPPAGGLDEQFF. CDR3 coding DNA: TGCGCCAGCAGCTTGGGACCCCCAGCGGGGGGGTTGGATGAGCAGTTCTTC.

The chain combines TRBV18 with TRBJ2-4, with D perhaps matching TRBD1 (5 bases). The CDR3 runs 13 residues. Germline CDR1 is KGHSH and CDR2 is LQKENI. V was clipped by 0 bases and J by 6 bases, with 6 bases between them. The CDR3 DNA reads TGTGCCAGCTCACCACCCGACAGAAACATTCAGTACTTC. This codes for CASSPPDRNIQYF.

The chain has TRBV28 and TRBJ1-1, with D uncertain. The CDR3 covers 12 residues. Looked up from germline, CDR1 is MDHEN and CDR2 is SYDVKM. Trimming stripped 8 bases from V and 2 bases from J, with 9 bases between. CDR3 sequence: CASREYNTEAFF. CDR3 bases: TGTGCCAGCCGGGAGTACAACACTGAAGCTTTCTTT.

The chain carries TRBV15 and TRBJ1-3; 7 bases fit TRBD1. With V trimmed by 2 bases and J by 4 bases, 14 bases remained unmatched. This CDR3 is 18 amino acids long. The germline V gene has CDR1 LNHNV and CDR2 YYDKDF (reference sequence). The CDR3 spells CATSRFDPPQGVGNTIYF. The CDR3 DNA is TGTGCCACCAGCAGATTTGACCCACCCCAGGGGGTGGGAAACACCATATATTTT.

This clone was observed a single time. The rearrangement joins TRBV2 to TRBJ1-2; the D is unclear. Deletions cut 4 bases from V and 1 base from J, with 16 bases between. The germline V gene has CDR1 SNHLY and CDR2 FYNNEI. The CDR3 runs to 16 residues. CDR3 amino acids: CASSVADQLSNYGYTF. Here the CDR3 DNA reads TGTGCCAGCAGTGTGGCCGACCAACTAAGTAACTATGGCTACACCTTC.

The CDR3 region is CASSRPGRTSGNTIYF. Written as DNA, the CDR3 is TGCGCCAGCAGCCGCCCAGGGAGGACCTCTGGAAACACCATATATTTT. The V and J genes are TRBV4-1 and TRBJ1-3, with a weak D call TRBD1 (5 bases). Per germline, CDR1 MGHRA and CDR2 YSYEKL. The CDR3 totals 16 residues. V lost 4 bases and J lost 0, with 13 bases in between.

J is TRBJ2-7 and V is TRBV11-2; perhaps TRBD2 as D (5 bases). Germline CDR1 and CDR2: SGHAT and FQNNGV. There are 14 residues in the CDR3. Trimming cost V 2 bases and J 2 bases, with 10 bases left between them. CDR3 coding DNA: TGTGCCAGCAGCTTATCCGCGGGTACCTACGAGCAGTACTTC. Protein: CASSLSAGTYEQYF.

The chain links TRBV7-9 to TRBJ2-5; 8 bases are shared with TRBD1. This CDR3 spans 13 amino acids. V gave up 5 bases and J gave up 3 bases; unmatched junction bases: 2. CDR1 and CDR2 (germline): SEHNR, FQNEAQ (reference sequence). CDR3 bases: TGTGCCAGCAGCCTGACAGGGGAAGAGACCCAGTACTTC. Protein: CASSLTGEETQYF.

This clone was detected only a few times. V is TRBV5-6 and J is TRBJ1-1, with D hard to call. V was clipped by 6 bases and J by 0 bases, with 12 bases between them. The CDR3 totals 14 residues. Germline V gene sequence: CDR1 SGHDT, CDR2 YYEEEE. CDR3 sequence: CASIRVLMNTEAFF. In nucleotides, the CDR3 is TGTGCCAGCATTCGCGTCTTGATGAACACTGAAGCTTTCTTT.

This chain connects TRBV9 to TRBJ1-4, with 12 bases fitting TRBD1. Per the germline V gene, CDR1 is SGDLS and CDR2 is YYNGEE. The CDR3 loop spans 16 amino acids. The trim removed 1 base at V and 7 bases at J, leaving 5 bases unmatched. The CDR3 region is CASSVPGTGGSEKLFF. As DNA, the CDR3 is TGTGCCAGCAGCGTACCAGGGACAGGGGGCAGTGAAAAACTGTTTTTT.

V is TRBV2 and J is TRBJ2-5; D unresolved. Germline-derived CDR1 and CDR2 are SNHLY and FYNNEI. Trimming pared 3 bases from V and 9 bases from J, leaving 14 bases between. The CDR3 spans 13 residues. The CDR3 coding sequence is TGTGCCAGCAGTGACCGCAACCTATTGGCCCAGTACTTC. Translation: CASSDRNLLAQYF.

This sequence joins TRBV7-6 and TRBJ1-6, with D perhaps matching TRBD1 (5 bases). The germline V gene encodes CDR1 SGHVS and CDR2 FNYEAQ. V shed 0 bases and J shed 8 bases, with 11 bases lying between them. This CDR3 is 15 amino acids long. The DNA for the CDR3 is TGTGCCAGCAGCTTAGCTAGGGGTTTGGATTCACCCCTCCACTTT. Its protein product is CASSLARGLDSPLHF.

This clone was picked up one time. The chain uses TRBV28 and TRBJ1-2; maybe TRBD1 (6 bases). V was cut by 6 bases and J by 2 bases, with 19 bases left in between. Germline V gene data show CDR1 as MDHEN and CDR2 as SYDVKM. CDR3 length equals 16 residues. Here the CDR3 reads CASRTPQGVGNYGYTF. The CDR3 nucleotides read TGTGCCAGCAGGACACCACAGGGAGTGGGGAACTATGGCTACACCTTC.

The CDR3 reads CASSLPGRGKANEQFF. The CDR3 DNA follows: TGCGCCAGCAGCCTTCCAGGGCGGGGGAAGGCTAATGAGCAGTTCTTC. V usage is TRBV4-1 and J usage is TRBJ2-1, with TRBD2 matching over 7 bases. CDR1 is MGHRA and CDR2 is YSYEKL in the germline V gene. Trimming took 4 bases from V and 7 from J; bases not matched to a gene: 13. The CDR3 totals 16 residues.

This clone was counted once. The J gene is TRBJ1-2, the V gene TRBV5-5; D not certain. In germline, CDR1 is SGHKS, CDR2 YYEKEE (reference sequence). This CDR3 comprises 13 residues. V gave up 2 bases and J gave up 2 bases, with 7 bases separating them. The CDR3 region is CASSLTENYGYTF. CDR3 in DNA: TGTGCCAGCAGCTTAACAGAAAACTATGGCTACACCTTC.

This clone turned up a few times. In nucleotides, the CDR3 is TGCGCCAGCAGCCCAGATCCGGGACAGGCTTGGGGGGGCTACACCTTC. This sequence encodes CASSPDPGQAWGGYTF. The chain has TRBV5-1 and TRBJ1-2; 8 bases are shared with TRBD1. Trimming at V came to 4 bases and at J to 8 bases, leaving 16 bases not matched to a gene. Germline V CDR1 and CDR2: SGHRS, YFSETQ. CDR3 length: 16 amino acids.

The V gene is TRBV19, the J gene TRBJ1-3; D call uncertain. CDR3 length equals 17 residues. Germline V gives CDR1 LNHDA, CDR2 SQIVND (reference sequence). V was cut by 2 bases and J by 0 bases, with 14 bases left in between. CDR3 region: CASSIWWRKHSGNTIYF. The CDR3 nucleotides are TGTGCCAGTAGTATATGGTGGAGGAAGCACTCTGGAAACACCATATATTTT. The whole variable domain, filled in from reference TRBV19 and TRBJ1-3, reads DGGITQSPKYLFRKEGQNVTLSCEQNLNHDAMYWYRQDPGQGLRLIYYSQIVNDFQKGDIAEGYSVSREKKESFPLTVTSAQKNPTAFYLCASSIWWRKHSGNTIYFGEGSWLTVV.

This clone has just one count. The V gene is TRBV19, the J gene TRBJ2-7, with 11 bases identical to TRBD1. The V and J ends lost 3 bases and 3 bases, in that order; junction bases with no gene match: 1. Looked up from germline, CDR1 is LNHDA and CDR2 is SQIVND (reference sequence). The CDR3 extends over 14 amino acids. DNA of the CDR3: TGTGCCAGTAGTATTGGGACAGGGGGCTACGAGCAGTACTTC. Encoded protein: CASSIGTGGYEQYF. The full variable domain, completed using reference TRBV19 and TRBJ2-7, is DGGITQSPKYLFRKEGQNVTLSCEQNLNHDAMYWYRQDPGQGLRLIYYSQIVNDFQKGDIAEGYSVSREKKESFPLTVTSAQKNPTAFYLCASSIGTGGYEQYFGPGTRLTVT.

The chain is built from TRBV5-5 and TRBJ2-7, with 9 bases matching TRBD1. Germline assignment: CDR1 SGHKS and CDR2 YYEKEE (reference sequence). The CDR3 runs to 16 residues. Losses at the gene ends were 3 bases for V and 6 bases for J; bases not matched to a gene: 13. CDR3 coding DNA: TGTGCCAGCAGCTATACCTCTGGGACAGGGTGGGTCGAGCAGTACTTC. Protein product: CASSYTSGTGWVEQYF.

The chain couples TRBV4-3 to TRBJ2-7, with 10 nucleotides matching TRBD1. Per the germline V gene, CDR1 is LGHNA and CDR2 is YSLEER. The V gene end was trimmed by 3 bases and the J gene end by 3 bases; junction bases not matched to a gene: 5. The CDR3 sequence is 15 residues long. The CDR3 nucleotides are TGCGCCAGCAGCCAGGAGGACAGGGGGTTCTACGAGCAGTACTTC. Translation: CASSQEDRGFYEQYF.

This sequence joins TRBV4-3 and TRBJ2-2; 7 positions match TRBD1. V shed 0 bases and J 10 bases; nucleotides not matched to a gene: 11. This CDR3 region has 16 residues. Germline CDR1 reads LGHNA; CDR2 reads YSLEER. The CDR3 coding sequence is TGCGCCAGCAGCCAAGATACCACTGCGACAGGGACGGAGCTGTTTTTT. This gives the protein CASSQDTTATGTELFF.

The CDR3 region is CAIDRGEKLAKNIQYF. The DNA for the CDR3 is TGTGCCATCGACAGGGGGGAGAAACTAGCCAAAAACATTCAGTACTTC. V gene TRBV10-3 combines with J gene TRBJ2-4; 9 bases fit TRBD1. The CDR3 contains 16 residues. The germline V gene has CDR1 ENHRY and CDR2 SYGVKD. After removal of 8 bases from V and 0 bases from J, the junction contained 8 bases not matched to a gene.